This T cell receptor beta chain was recovered during a study of control samples from healthy donors and cancer patients. The CDR3 is made up of 14 amino acids. CDR1 and CDR2 (germline): SEHNR, FQNEAQ (reference sequence). V was pared by 1 base and J by 1 base, with 7 bases between. This table comes from immunoSEQ multiplex PCR, and its TCRdb copy is limited to in-frame clones, with some not included. The data hold under 75,000 clones, with about nine tenths observed a single time. Sequencing was done on a sample of PBMCs. This clonotype was obtained from a woman aged 50 to 65 with colorectal cancer. The genes are TRBV7-9 and TRBJ1-1; weak D call: TRBD1 (6 bases). The CDR3 bases are TGTGCCAGCAGCTTAGGGGGGCGGAACACTGAAGCTTTCTTT. Translated, it gives CASSLGGRNTEAFF.